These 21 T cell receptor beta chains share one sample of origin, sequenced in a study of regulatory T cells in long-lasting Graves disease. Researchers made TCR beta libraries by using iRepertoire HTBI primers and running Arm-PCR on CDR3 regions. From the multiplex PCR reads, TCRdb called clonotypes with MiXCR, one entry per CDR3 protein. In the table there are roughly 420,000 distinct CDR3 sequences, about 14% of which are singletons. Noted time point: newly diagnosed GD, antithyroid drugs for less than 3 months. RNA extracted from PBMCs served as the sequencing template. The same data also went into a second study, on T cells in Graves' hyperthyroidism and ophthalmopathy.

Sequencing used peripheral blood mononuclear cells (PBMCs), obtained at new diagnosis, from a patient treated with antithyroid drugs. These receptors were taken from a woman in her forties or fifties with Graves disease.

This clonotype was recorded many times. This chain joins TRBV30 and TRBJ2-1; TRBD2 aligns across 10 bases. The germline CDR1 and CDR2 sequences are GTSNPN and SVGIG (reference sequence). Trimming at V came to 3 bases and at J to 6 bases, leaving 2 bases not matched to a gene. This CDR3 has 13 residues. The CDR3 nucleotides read TGTGCCTGGAGGGTAGCGGGAGGCAATGAGCAGTTCTTC. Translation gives CAWRVAGGNEQFF.

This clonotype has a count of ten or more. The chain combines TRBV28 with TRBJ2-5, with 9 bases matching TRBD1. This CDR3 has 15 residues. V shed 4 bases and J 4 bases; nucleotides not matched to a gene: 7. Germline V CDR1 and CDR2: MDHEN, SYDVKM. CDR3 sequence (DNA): TGTGCCAGCAGTTCTCCAACAGGGGGCAGAGAGACCCAGTACTTC. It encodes CASSSPTGGRETQYF.

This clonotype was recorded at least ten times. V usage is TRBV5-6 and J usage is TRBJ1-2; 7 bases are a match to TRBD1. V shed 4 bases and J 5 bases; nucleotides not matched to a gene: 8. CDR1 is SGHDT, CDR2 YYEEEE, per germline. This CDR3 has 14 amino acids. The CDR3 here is CASSRDRQTYGYTF. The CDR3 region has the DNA TGTGCCAGCAGCCGGGACAGACAAACATATGGCTACACCTTC.

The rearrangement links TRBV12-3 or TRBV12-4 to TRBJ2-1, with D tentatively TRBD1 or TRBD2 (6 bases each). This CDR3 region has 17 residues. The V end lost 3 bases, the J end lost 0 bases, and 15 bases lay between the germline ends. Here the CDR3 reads CASSFRGLGGSYNEQFF. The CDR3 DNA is TGTGCCAGCAGTTTCCGGGGGCTCGGGGGCTCCTACAATGAGCAGTTCTTC.

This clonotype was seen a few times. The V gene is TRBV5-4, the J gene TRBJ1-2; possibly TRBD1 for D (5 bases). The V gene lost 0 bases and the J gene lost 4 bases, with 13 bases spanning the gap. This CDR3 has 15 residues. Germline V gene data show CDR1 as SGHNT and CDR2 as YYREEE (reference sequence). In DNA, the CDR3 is TGTGCCAGCAGCTTGGGTGGACAAGGAGTCTATGGCTACACCTTC. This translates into CASSLGGQGVYGYTF.

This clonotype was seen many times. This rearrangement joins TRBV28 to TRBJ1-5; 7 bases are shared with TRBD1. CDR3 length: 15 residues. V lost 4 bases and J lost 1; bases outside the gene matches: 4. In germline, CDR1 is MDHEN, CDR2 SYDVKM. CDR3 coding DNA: TGTGCCAGCAGTTCCCAGACAGGGAGCAATCAGCCCCAGCATTTT. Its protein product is CASSSQTGSNQPQHF. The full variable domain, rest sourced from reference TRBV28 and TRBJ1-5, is DVKVTQSSRYLVKRTGEKVFLECVQDMDHENMFWYRQDPGLGLRLIYFSYDVKMKEKGDIPEGYSVSREKKERFSLILESASTNQTSMYLCASSSQTGSNQPQHFGDGTRLSIL.

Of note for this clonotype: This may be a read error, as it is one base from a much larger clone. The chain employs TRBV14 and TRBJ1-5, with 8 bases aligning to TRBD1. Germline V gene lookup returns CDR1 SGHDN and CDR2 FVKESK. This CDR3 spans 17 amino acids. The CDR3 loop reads CAGSHPGQARVNQPQHF. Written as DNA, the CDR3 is TGTGCCGGCAGCCACCCGGGACAGGCGAGGGTAAATCAGCCCCAGCATTTT.

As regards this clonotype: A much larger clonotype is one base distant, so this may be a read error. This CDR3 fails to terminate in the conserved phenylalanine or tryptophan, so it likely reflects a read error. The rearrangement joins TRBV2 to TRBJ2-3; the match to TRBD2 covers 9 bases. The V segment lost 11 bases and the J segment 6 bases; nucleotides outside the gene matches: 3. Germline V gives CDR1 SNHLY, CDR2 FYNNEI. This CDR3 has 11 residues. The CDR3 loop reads CAGGRGDTQYS. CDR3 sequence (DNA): TGTGCCGGCGGGAGGGGGGATACGCAGTATTCT.

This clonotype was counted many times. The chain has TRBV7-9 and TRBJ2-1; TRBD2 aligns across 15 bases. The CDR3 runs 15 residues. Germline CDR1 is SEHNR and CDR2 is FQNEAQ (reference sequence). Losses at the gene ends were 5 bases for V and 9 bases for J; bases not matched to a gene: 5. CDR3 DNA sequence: TGTGCCAGCAGCCGGACTAGCGGGAGGGTCGGTGAGCAGTTCTTC. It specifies CASSRTSGRVGEQFF.

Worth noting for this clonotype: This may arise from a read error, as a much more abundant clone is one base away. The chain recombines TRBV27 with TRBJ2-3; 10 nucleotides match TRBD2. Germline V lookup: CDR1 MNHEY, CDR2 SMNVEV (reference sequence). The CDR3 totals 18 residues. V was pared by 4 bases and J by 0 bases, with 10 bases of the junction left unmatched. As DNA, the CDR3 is TGTGCCAGCAGTTCCCCTAGCGGGAGACTCCTAAGCACAGATACGCAGTATTTT. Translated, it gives CASSSPSGRLLSTDTQYF.

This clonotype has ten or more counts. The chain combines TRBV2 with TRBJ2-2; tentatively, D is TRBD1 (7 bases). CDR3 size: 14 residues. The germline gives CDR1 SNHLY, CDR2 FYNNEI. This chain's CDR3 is CANKAQGGTGELFF. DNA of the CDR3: TGTGCTAACAAGGCCCAGGGGGGCACCGGGGAGCTGTTTTTT.

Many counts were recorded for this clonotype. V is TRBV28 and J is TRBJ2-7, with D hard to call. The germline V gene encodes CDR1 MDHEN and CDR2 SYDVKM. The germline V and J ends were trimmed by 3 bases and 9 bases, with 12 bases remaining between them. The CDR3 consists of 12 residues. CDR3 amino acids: CASSLSARVQYF. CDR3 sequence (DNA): TGTGCCAGCAGTTTGTCCGCTAGAGTGCAGTACTTC. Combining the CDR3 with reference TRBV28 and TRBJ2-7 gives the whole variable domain DVKVTQSSRYLVKRTGEKVFLECVQDMDHENMFWYRQDPGLGLRLIYFSYDVKMKEKGDIPEGYSVSREKKERFSLILESASTNQTSMYLCASSLSARVQYFGPGTRLTVT.

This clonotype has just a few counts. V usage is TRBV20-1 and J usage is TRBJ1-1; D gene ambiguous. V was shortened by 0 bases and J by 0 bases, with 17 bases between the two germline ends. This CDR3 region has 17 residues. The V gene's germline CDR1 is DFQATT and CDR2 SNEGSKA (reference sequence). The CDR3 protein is CSARDSWRWSLNTEAFF. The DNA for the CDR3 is TGCAGTGCTAGAGATTCCTGGCGGTGGTCCCTGAACACTGAAGCTTTCTTT.

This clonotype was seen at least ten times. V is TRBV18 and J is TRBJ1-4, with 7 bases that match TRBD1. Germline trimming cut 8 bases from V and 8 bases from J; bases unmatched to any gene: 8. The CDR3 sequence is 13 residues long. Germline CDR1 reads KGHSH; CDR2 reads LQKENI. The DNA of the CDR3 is TGTGCCAGCAGGGACAGTGAAGGCGAAAAACTGTTTTTT. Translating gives CASRDSEGEKLFF.

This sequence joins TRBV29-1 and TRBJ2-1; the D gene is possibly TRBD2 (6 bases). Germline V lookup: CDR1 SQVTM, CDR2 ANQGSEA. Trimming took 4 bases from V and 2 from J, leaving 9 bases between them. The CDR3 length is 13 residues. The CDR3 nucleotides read TGCAGCGTTGCTAGCGCGGCCTACAATGAGCAGTTCTTC. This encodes CSVASAAYNEQFF.

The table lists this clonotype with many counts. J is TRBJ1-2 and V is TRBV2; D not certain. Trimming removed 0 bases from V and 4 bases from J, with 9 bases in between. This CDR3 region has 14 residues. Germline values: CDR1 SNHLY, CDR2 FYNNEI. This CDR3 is CASSEATRGYGYTF. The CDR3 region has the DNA TGTGCCAGCAGTGAAGCCACCCGGGGCTATGGCTACACCTTC.

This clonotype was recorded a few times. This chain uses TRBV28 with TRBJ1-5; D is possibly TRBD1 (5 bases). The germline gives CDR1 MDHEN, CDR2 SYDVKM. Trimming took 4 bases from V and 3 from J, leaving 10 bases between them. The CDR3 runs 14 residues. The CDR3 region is CASSSAGFNQPQHF. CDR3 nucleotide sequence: TGTGCCAGCAGTTCTGCAGGGTTCAATCAGCCCCAGCATTTT.

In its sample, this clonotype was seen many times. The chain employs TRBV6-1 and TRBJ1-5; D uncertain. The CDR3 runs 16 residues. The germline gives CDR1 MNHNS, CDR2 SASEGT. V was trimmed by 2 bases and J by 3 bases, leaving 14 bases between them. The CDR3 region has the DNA TGTGCCAGCAGTGAATTCAGAATGGGCACCAATCAGCCCCAGCATTTT. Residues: CASSEFRMGTNQPQHF.

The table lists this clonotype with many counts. CDR3 sequence: CASSVGDSNPETQYF. The CDR3 nucleotides are TGTGCCAGCAGCGTAGGAGACTCCAATCCGGAGACCCAGTACTTC. This chain connects TRBV9 to TRBJ2-5; D call uncertain. The length of the CDR3 is 15 residues. V lost 0 bases, J lost 5 bases, and 14 bases lay in between. Germline values: CDR1 SGDLS, CDR2 YYNGEE.

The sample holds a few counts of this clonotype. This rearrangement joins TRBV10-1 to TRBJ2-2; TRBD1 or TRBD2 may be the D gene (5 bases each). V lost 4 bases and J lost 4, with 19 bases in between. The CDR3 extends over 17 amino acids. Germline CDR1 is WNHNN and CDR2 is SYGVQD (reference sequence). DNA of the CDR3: TGCGCCAGCAGTGTCGGAGGAAGGGGAGTATCCACCGGGGAGCTGTTTTTT. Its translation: CASSVGGRGVSTGELFF.

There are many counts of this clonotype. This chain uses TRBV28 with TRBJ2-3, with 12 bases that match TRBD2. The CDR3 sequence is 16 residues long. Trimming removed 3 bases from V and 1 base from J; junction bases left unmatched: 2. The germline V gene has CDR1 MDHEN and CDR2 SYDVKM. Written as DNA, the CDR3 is TGTGCCAGCAGTTTTGGACTAGCGGGACGCACAGATACGCAGTATTTT. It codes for CASSFGLAGRTDTQYF.